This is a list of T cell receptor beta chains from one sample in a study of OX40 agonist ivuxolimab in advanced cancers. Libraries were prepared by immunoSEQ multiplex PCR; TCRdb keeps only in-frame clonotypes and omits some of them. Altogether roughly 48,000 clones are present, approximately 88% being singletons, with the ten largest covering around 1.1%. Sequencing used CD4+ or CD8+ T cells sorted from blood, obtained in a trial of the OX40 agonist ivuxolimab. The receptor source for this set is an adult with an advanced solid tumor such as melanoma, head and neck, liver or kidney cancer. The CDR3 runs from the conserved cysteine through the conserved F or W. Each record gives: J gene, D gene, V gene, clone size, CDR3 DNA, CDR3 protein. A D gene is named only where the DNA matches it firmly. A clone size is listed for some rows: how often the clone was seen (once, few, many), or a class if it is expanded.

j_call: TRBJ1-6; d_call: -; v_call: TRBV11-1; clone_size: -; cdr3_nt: TGTGCCAGCAGCCAGGGCCCGGGACGTAATTCACCCCTCCACTTT; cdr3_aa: CASSQGPGRNSPLHF
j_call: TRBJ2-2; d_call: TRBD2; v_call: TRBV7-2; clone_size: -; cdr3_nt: TGTGCCAGCAGCTTATCCGGGGCAGCGGGGGCGCTTACCGGGGAGCTGTTTTTT; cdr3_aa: CASSLSGAAGALTGELFF
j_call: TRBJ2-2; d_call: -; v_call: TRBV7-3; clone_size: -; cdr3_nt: TGTGCCAGCAGCTCCCTTAGCGGGAACACCGGGGAGCTGTTTTTT; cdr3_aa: CASSSLSGNTGELFF
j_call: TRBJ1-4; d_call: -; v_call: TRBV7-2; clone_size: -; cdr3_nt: TGTGCCAGCAGCTTAGGGCACGATGGGGTGGAAAAACTGTTTTTT; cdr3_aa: CASSLGHDGVEKLFF
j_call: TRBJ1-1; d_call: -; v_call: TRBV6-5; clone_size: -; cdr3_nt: TGTGCCAGCAGTTTCTCCAGAGACACTGAAGCTTTCTTT; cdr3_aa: CASSFSRDTEAFF
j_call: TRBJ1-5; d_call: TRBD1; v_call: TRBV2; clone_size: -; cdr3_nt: TGTGCCAGCAGGTGGGACAGGGATCAGCCCCAGCATTTT; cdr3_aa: CASRWDRDQPQHF
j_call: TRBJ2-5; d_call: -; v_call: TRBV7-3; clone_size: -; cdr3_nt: TGTGCCAGCAGCTCCTCACGGGGCGAGACCCAGTACTTC; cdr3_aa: CASSSSRGETQYF
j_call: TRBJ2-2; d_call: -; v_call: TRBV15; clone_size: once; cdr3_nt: TGTGCCACCAGCAGAGTAACCCCGAACACCGGGGAGCTGTTTTTT; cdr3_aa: CATSRVTPNTGELFF
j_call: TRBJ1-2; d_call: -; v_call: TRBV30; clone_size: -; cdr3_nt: TGTGCCTGGAGTCTTCTTAGGGGTGGAGATTATGGCTACACCTTC; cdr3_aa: CAWSLLRGGDYGYTF
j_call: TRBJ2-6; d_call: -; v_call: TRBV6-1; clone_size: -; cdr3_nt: TGTGCCAGCAGTGGTGGTTACTCTGGGGCCAACGTCCTGACTTTC; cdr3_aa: CASSGGYSGANVLTF
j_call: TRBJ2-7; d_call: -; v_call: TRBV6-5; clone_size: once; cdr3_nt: TGTGCCGGTTGCTACGAGCAGTACTTC; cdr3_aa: CAGCYEQYF
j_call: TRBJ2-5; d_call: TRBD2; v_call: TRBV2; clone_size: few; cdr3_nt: TGTGCCAGCAGTGAAAGCGGGAGGACCCACCAAGAGACCCAGTACTTC; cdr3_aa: CASSESGRTHQETQYF
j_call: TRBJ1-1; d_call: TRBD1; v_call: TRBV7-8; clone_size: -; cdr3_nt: TGTGCCAGCAGATCCCGAACCCGGGACAGGAACACTGAAGCTTTCTTT; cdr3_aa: CASRSRTRDRNTEAFF
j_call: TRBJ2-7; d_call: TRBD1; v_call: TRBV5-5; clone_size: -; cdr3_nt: TGTGCCAGCAGCATTGACAGGGGTTTGTACGAGCAGTACTTC; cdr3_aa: CASSIDRGLYEQYF
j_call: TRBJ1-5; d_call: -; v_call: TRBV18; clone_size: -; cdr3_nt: TGTGCCAGCTCACCGGGGGGTAATCAGCCCCAGCATTTT; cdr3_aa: CASSPGGNQPQHF
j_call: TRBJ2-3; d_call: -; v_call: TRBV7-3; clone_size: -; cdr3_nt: TGTGCCAGCAGCTTATGGTCAGGAAGCACAGATACGCAGTATTTT; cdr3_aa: CASSLWSGSTDTQYF
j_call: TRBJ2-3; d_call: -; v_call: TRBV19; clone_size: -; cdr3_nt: TGTGCCAGTAGTATATGGGGTAGCACAGATACGCAGTATTTT; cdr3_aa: CASSIWGSTDTQYF
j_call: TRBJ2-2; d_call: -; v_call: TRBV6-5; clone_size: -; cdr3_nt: TGTGCCAGCGGGGACTTCGCGAACACCGGGGAGCTGTTTTTT; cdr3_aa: CASGDFANTGELFF
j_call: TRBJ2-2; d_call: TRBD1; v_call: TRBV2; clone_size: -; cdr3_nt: TGTGCCAGCAGCAAAGACAGGGAAGGGATCGGGGAGCTGTTTTTT; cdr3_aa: CASSKDREGIGELFF
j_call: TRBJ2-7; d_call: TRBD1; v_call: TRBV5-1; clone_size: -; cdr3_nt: TGCGCCAGCAGGATGGGACAGGCCTACGAGCAGTACTTC; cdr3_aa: CASRMGQAYEQYF
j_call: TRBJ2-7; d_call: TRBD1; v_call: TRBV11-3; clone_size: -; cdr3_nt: TGTGCCAGCAGCTTTCGACAGGGAAACTCCTACGAGCAGTACTTC; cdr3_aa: CASSFRQGNSYEQYF
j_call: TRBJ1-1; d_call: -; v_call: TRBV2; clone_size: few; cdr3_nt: TGTGCCAGCAGTGAAGGAGGGAAAGCTTTCTTT; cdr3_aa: CASSEGGKAFF
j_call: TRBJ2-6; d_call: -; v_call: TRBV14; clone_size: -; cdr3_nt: TGTGCCAGCAGGTTTTCTGGGGCCAACGTCCTGACTTTC; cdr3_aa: CASRFSGANVLTF
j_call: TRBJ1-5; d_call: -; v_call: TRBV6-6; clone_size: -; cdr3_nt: TGTGCCAGCAGTTGGAGGACGGATAGCAATCAGCCCCAGCATTTT; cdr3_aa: CASSWRTDSNQPQHF
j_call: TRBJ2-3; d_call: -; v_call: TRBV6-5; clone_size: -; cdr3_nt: TGTGCCAGCAGTTATTACGGCCTCACAGATACGCAGTATTTT; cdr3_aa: CASSYYGLTDTQYF
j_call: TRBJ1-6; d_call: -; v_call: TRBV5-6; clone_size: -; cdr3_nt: TGTGCCAGCAGCTTGTTTCGCCTCGACGGCTCACCCCTCCACTTT; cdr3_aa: CASSLFRLDGSPLHF
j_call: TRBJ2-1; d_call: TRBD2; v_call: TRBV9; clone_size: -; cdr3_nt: TGTGCCAGCAGCGTAGGCGGGAGCTCGTGGGATGAGCAGTTCTTC; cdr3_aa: CASSVGGSSWDEQFF
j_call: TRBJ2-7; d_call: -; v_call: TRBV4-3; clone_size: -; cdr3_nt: TGCGCCAGCAGCCAAGAGTACAACTCCTACGAGCAGTACTTC; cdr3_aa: CASSQEYNSYEQYF
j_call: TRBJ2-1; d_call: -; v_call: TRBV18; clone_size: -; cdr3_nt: TGTGCCAGCTCACTAACAATTAGCTCCTACAATGAGCAGTTCTTC; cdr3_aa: CASSLTISSYNEQFF
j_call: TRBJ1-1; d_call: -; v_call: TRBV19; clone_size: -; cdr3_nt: TGTGCCAGTAGTATAGATCTCCGTAACACTGAAGCTTTCTTT; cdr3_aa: CASSIDLRNTEAFF
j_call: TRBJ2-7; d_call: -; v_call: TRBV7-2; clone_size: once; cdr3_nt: TGTGCCAGCAGCTATCCCCCGACAGATTTAAGGGGCAAAGCCTACGAGCAGTACTTC; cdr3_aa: CASSYPPTDLRGKAYEQYF
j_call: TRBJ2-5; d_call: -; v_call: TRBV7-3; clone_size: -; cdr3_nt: TGTGCCAGCAGCTTAGGTGGTAGCGGAGGCCAAGAGACCCAGTACTTC; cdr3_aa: CASSLGGSGGQETQYF
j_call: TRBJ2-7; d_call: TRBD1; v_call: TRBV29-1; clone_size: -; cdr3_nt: TGCAGCGTTCAAACAGGGGGCGTGGGGCAGTACTTC; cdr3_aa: CSVQTGGVGQYF
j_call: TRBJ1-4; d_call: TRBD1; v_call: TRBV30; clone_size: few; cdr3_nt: TGTGCCTGGAAGTCGGCAGGGGGCAACGAAAAACTGTTTTTT; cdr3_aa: CAWKSAGGNEKLFF
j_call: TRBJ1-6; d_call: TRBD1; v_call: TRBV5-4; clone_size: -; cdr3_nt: TGTGCCAGCAGCGCGGGACAGGTTCCTTACTCCTATAATTCACCCCTCCACTTT; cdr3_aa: CASSAGQVPYSYNSPLHF
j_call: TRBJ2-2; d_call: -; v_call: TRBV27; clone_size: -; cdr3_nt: TGTGCCAGCAGTTCCCGAGTGGGCGGGGAGCTGTTTTTT; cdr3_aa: CASSSRVGGELFF
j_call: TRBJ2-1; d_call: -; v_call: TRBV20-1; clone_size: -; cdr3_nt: TGCAGTGCGGGGCCTTACAATGAGCAGTTCTTC; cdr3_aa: CSAGPYNEQFF
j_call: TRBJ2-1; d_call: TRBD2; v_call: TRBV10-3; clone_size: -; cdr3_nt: TGTGCCATCAGGGGGACTAGCGGAGACTACAATGAGCAGTTCTTC; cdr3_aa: CAIRGTSGDYNEQFF
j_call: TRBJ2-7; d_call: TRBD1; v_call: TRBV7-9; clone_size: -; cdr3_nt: TGTGCCAGCAGCTTCTGGACAGGGGCCCTGAACGAGCAGTACTTC; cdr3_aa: CASSFWTGALNEQYF
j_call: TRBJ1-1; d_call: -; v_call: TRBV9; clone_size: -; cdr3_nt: TGTGCCAGCAGCGTAGACGGTACTGAAGCTTTCTTT; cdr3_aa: CASSVDGTEAFF
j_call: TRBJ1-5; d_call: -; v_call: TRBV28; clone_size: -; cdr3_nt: TGTGCCAGCAGCTCGCCTTTGCCCCAGCATTTT; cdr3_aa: CASSSPLPQHF
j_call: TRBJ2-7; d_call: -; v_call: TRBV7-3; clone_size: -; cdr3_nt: TGTGCCAGCAGCCCGCAGGGAAACGGCCGCTACGAGCAGTACTTC; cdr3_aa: CASSPQGNGRYEQYF
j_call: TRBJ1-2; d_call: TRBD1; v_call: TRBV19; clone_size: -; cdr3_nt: TGTGCCAGTAGTATCGGACAGGTGGTAGACTATGGCTACACCTTC; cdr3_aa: CASSIGQVVDYGYTF
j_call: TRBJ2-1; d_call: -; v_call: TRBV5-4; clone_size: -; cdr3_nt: TGTGCCAGCAGCTGGGAGCGAGATGAGCAGTTCTTC; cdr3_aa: CASSWERDEQFF
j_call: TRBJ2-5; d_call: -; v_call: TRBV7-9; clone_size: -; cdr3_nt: TGTGCCAGCAGCTTATCCCGGGGCAGCTTAGAGACCCAGTACTTC; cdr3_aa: CASSLSRGSLETQYF
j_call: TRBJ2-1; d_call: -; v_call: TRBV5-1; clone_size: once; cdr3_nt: TGCGCCAGCACCCGAGAAAGCCAGACCTACAATGAGCAGTTCTTC; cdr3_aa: CASTRESQTYNEQFF
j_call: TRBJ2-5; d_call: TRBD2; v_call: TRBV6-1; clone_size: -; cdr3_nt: TGTGCCATTAGCGGGGGGGCCCAAGAGACCCAGTACTTC; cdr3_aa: CAISGGAQETQYF
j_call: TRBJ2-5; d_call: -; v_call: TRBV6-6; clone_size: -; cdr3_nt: TGTGCCAGCAGTCCCCGGGCTCCCCAAGAGACCCAGTACTTC; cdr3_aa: CASSPRAPQETQYF
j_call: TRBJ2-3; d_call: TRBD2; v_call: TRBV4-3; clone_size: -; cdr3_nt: TGCGCCAGCAGCCAAGATTGGGTAGCGGGGGGCACAGATACGCAGTATTTT; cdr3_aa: CASSQDWVAGGTDTQYF
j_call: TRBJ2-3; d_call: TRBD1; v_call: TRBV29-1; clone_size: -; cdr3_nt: TGCAGCGTTGAGAGGACAGGCCCAGATACGCAGTATTTT; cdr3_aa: CSVERTGPDTQYF
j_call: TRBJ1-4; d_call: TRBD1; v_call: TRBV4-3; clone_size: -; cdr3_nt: TGCGCCAGCAGCCAAGAGCCGGACAGGGCGAGGGAAAAACTGTTTTTT; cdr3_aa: CASSQEPDRAREKLFF
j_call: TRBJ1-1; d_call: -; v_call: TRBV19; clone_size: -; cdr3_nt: TGTGCCAGTACCCTCGGGCTTGGGGGAGGCACTGAAGCTTTCTTT; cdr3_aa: CASTLGLGGGTEAFF
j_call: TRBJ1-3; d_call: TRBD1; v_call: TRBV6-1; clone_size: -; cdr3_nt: TGTGCCAGCAGTGGGGGACAGCACTCTGGAAACACCATATATTTT; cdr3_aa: CASSGGQHSGNTIYF
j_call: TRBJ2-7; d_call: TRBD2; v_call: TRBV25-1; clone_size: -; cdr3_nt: TGTGCCAGCAGTAGGACTAGCGGGAGGTACGAGCAGTACTTC; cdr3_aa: CASSRTSGRYEQYF
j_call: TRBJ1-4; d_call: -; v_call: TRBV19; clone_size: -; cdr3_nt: TGTGCCAGTAGCTCAGGGGCAGGTACTGAAAAACTGTTTTTT; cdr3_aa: CASSSGAGTEKLFF
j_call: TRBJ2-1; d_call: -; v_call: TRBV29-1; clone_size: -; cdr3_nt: TGCAGCGTTGATTCAGGGAATGAGCAGTTCTTC; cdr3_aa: CSVDSGNEQFF
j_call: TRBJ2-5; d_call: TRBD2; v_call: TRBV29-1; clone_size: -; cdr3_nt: TGCAGCGCCCCCCGGGAGGGGGAGGAGACCCAGTACTTC; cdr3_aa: CSAPREGEETQYF